This note documents a single T cell receptor (beta chain) sequence. TCRdb re-derived calls from the PCR reads in MiXCR, one entry per CDR3 protein. There are around 100,000 distinct CDR3 sequences in the sample; about 32% occur only once, and about a tenth lies in the top ten. This sample was taken from a study of molecular identifiers for immune sequencing clone quantification. The germline V and J ends were trimmed by 1 base and 5 bases, with 13 bases remaining between them. There are 14 residues in the CDR3. Germline V gene sequence: CDR1 SGHRS, CDR2 YFSETQ. Sequencing was carried out using naive CD8+ T cells from blood, with Jurkat cell RNA spiked in. Subset denoted: FACS-sorted CD8+CD4-CCR7+CD45RA+ naive T cells. This chain joins TRBV5-1 and TRBJ2-7, with a tentative D call TRBD1 (6 bases). This sequence originates from a human donor in good health. Some libraries in this study had Jurkat cell RNA spiked in. The CDR3 nucleotides read TGCGCCAGCAGCTTGTGGGCAGGGGATAACGAGCAGTACTTC. The encoded protein is CASSLWAGDNEQYF.